Listed below are T cell receptor beta chains from one sample, sequenced in a study of OX40 agonist ivuxolimab in advanced cancers. This table comes from immunoSEQ multiplex PCR, and its TCRdb copy is limited to in-frame clones, with some not included. This table has about 64,000 clones, approximately 84% appearing once. The sample consisted of CD4+ or CD8+ T cells sorted from blood, taken in a trial of the OX40 agonist ivuxolimab. These TCRs come from an adult with an advanced solid tumor such as melanoma, head and neck, liver or kidney cancer. Each CDR3 is given with its conserved first and last residue. Each record gives: D gene, V gene, J gene, CDR3 protein. D genes are given only for firm matches.

NA	TRBV5-4	TRBJ1-5	CASKGGGEGNQPQHF
TRBD1	TRBV5-1	TRBJ1-1	CASSVGTGNTEAFF
NA	TRBV4-1	TRBJ1-2	CASSQGKGSGLYGYTF
TRBD1	TRBV6-4	TRBJ1-1	CASSAGTGPAEAFF
NA	TRBV19	TRBJ1-2	CASGIEGLRYGYTF
TRBD1	TRBV2	TRBJ2-3	CASRVDRGSDTQYF
NA	TRBV18	TRBJ2-7	CASSPTRVSNEQYF
NA	TRBV2	TRBJ2-5	CASSQAGTYQETQYF
NA	TRBV30	TRBJ2-7	CAWSLGAKWGSEQYF
TRBD1	TRBV2	TRBJ2-2	CASSEWGTGGELFF
NA	TRBV7-8	TRBJ1-6	CASSLGGGKDSPLHF
TRBD1	TRBV15	TRBJ1-1	CATSRDTDRVGAFF
TRBD2	TRBV2	TRBJ2-5	CASSEEAGEETQYF
NA	TRBV7-9	TRBJ2-2	CASSVGGAAGELFF
NA	TRBV25-1	TRBJ1-5	CATSRGNQPQHF
NA	TRBV28	TRBJ2-6	CASSRRDGFSGANVLTF